Each of the 2 T cell receptor beta chains below was sequenced from the same sample in a study of T cell responses to AZD1222 COVID-19 vaccine. Using immunoSEQ multiplex PCR, the repertoire was profiled, and TCRdb retains in-frame clones only, with some absent. The profile shows 92,000 or so clones, roughly nine tenths of them singletons. Sequences were derived from peripheral blood, sampled on day 0 of AZD1222 vaccination. The receptors were gathered from an adult in good health.

The V call is TRBV24-1, the J call TRBJ1-2; D is perhaps TRBD1 (5 bases). V was shortened by 12 bases and J by 8 bases, with 18 bases between the two germline ends. Per germline, CDR1 KGHDR and CDR2 SFDVKD. This CDR3 has 12 residues. The DNA of the CDR3 is TGTGCCGCGCAGCAGGGACGAGGAGGCTACACCTTC. Translation gives CAAQQGRGGYTF.

The chain couples TRBV24-1 to TRBJ2-3; 9 positions match TRBD1. The CDR3 has 18 residues. Trimming at V came to 0 bases and at J to 2 bases, leaving 8 bases not matched to a gene. The germline V gene encodes CDR1 KGHDR and CDR2 SFDVKD. As DNA, the CDR3 is TGTGCCACCAGTGATTTGCGCGGCGGACAGGGGAACACAGATACGCAGTATTTT. It codes for CATSDLRGGQGNTDTQYF.